One sample yielded the 27 T cell receptor beta chains listed below, sequenced in a study of blood T cell repertoires in COVID-19 (dated by TCRdb to 2018 to 2021). Libraries were prepared through the immunoSEQ multiplex PCR assay. Entries here come from immuneACCESS through TCRdb and include only in-frame sequences with V and J called. Some clones fail to appear in such tables; in the studies checked, an unresolved V gene covers under half of the shortfall, and the cause of the remainder is unknown. The sample table contains fewer than 350,000 clones; only one count was recorded for around nine tenths of them. The ten biggest clones cover approximately 4.7% of the sample. What was sequenced was PBMCs or T cells enriched from blood (not recorded which). These receptors were collected from a man in his fifties or sixties who had recovered from COVID-19.

V gene TRBV7-2 combines with J gene TRBJ2-1, with 10 bases that match TRBD2. Germline CDR1 and CDR2: SGHTA and FQGNSA. Trimming removed 4 bases from V and 7 bases from J; junction bases left unmatched: 7. The CDR3 extends over 15 amino acids. The CDR3, as DNA: TGTGCCAGCAGCTGGACTAGCGGAGGAGGGAATGAGCAGTTCTTC. This sequence encodes CASSWTSGGGNEQFF.

This clone was observed a single time. The chain couples TRBV5-8 to TRBJ2-7; 9 bases are shared with TRBD1. This CDR3 has 16 residues. V dropped 4 bases and J dropped 3; count of bases not matched to a gene: 11. Germline assignment: CDR1 SGHTS and CDR2 YDEGEE. CDR3 region: CASSAAQGAFRYEQYF. The CDR3, as DNA: TGTGCCAGCAGCGCGGCACAGGGGGCCTTCCGCTACGAGCAGTACTTC.

The chain combines TRBV24-1 with TRBJ2-3; the D is unclear. CDR3 size: 11 residues. Germline V gene data show CDR1 as KGHDR and CDR2 as SFDVKD. V gave up 4 bases and J gave up 6 bases, with 4 bases separating them. CDR3 sequence (DNA): TGTGCCACCAGTGACCTGGATACGCAGTATTTT. Translating it yields CATSDLDTQYF.

The V and J genes are TRBV6-5 and TRBJ1-3; tentatively, D is TRBD1 (5 bases). This CDR3 is 15 amino acids long. V was shortened by 4 bases and J by 0 bases, with 10 bases between the two germline ends. Germline-derived CDR1 and CDR2 are MNHEY and SVGAGI. The CDR3 sequence: CASSSADSSGNTIYF. The CDR3 DNA reads as TGTGCCAGCAGTTCCGCCGACAGCTCTGGAAACACCATATATTTT.

This chain connects TRBV30 to TRBJ1-6; D gene unclear. Trimming stripped 5 bases from V and 0 bases from J, with 5 bases between. The CDR3 consists of 13 residues. Germline values: CDR1 GTSNPN, CDR2 SVGIG (reference sequence). For the CDR3, the DNA is TGTGCCTGGCTTAGCTCCTATAATTCACCCCTCCACTTT. This encodes CAWLSSYNSPLHF.

The J gene is TRBJ1-5, the V gene TRBV7-9; D unclear. Trimming removed 2 bases at V and 5 bases at J, with 10 bases between. CDR1 and CDR2 from the germline V gene are SEHNR and FQNEAQ (reference sequence). The CDR3 spans 14 residues. The CDR3 nucleotides read TGTGCCAGCAGCTTAAGCCAGGATTATCAGCCCCAGCATTTT. It encodes CASSLSQDYQPQHF.

V usage is TRBV7-2 and J usage is TRBJ2-4, with a tentative D call TRBD1 (6 bases). V was trimmed by 5 bases and J by 6 bases, leaving 8 bases between them. CDR1 and CDR2 from the germline V gene are SGHTA and FQGNSA. CDR3 length: 12 residues. Here the CDR3 reads CASSAQGNIQYF. CDR3 sequence (DNA): TGTGCCAGCAGCGCACAGGGAAACATTCAGTACTTC.

Regarding this clone: A junction end diverges from the germline sequence, so it may reflect a read error. The J gene is TRBJ2-2, the V gene TRBV7-8, with 7 positions matching TRBD2. The CDR3 runs 15 residues. Germline loops: CDR1 SGHVS, CDR2 FQNEAQ. CDR3 bases: TGTGCCAGCAGCTTAGTCGGAGGGAGGGGCGGGCAGCTGTTTTTT. Amino acids: CASSLVGGRGGQLFF.

This chain connects TRBV14 to TRBJ2-7; maybe TRBD1 (5 bases). Between the trimmed V and J ends, which lost 0 bases and 4 bases, there was a span of 19 bases. This CDR3 has 17 amino acids. Per the germline V gene, CDR1 is SGHDN and CDR2 is FVKESK. The CDR3 bases are TGTGCCAGCAGCCAAGATCATTGGCAGGGTTCGGCTTACGAGCAGTACTTC. It yields the protein CASSQDHWQGSAYEQYF.

V is TRBV5-4 and J is TRBJ1-2; TRBD1 matches at 9 bases. This CDR3 has 15 amino acids. Germline V gives CDR1 SGHNT, CDR2 YYREEE (reference sequence). Trimming at V came to 0 bases and at J to 3 bases, leaving 3 bases not matched to a gene. The chain's CDR3 is CASSLGWTGDYGYTF. CDR3 coding DNA: TGTGCCAGCAGCTTGGGCTGGACAGGGGACTATGGCTACACCTTC.

J is TRBJ2-7 and V is TRBV9, with 7 bases lining up with TRBD1. Trimming at V came to 2 bases and at J to 0 bases, leaving 5 bases not matched to a gene. The CDR3 runs to 15 residues. Germline assignment: CDR1 SGDLS and CDR2 YYNGEE. CDR3 DNA sequence: TGTGCCAGCAGCGTTGGACAGGTAAACTCCTACGAGCAGTACTTC. This encodes CASSVGQVNSYEQYF.

The chain recombines TRBV29-1 with TRBJ2-1; D not resolved. The CDR3 sequence is 13 residues long. The germline V and J ends were trimmed by 6 bases and 0 bases, with 9 bases remaining between them. In germline, CDR1 is SQVTM, CDR2 ANQGSEA. The CDR3 reads CSVSLRSYNEQFF. The CDR3 nucleotides are TGCAGCGTCTCCCTGCGCTCCTACAATGAGCAGTTCTTC.

This clone was seen a handful of times. The chain combines TRBV7-2 with TRBJ2-3, with no clear D. The CDR3 contains 13 residues. Per germline, CDR1 SGHTA and CDR2 FQGNSA. V was shortened by 1 base and J by 6 bases, with 8 bases between the two germline ends. The CDR3 spells CASSLVTLDTQYF. The CDR3 DNA is TGTGCCAGCAGCTTAGTAACTCTCGATACGCAGTATTTT.

This rearrangement joins TRBV18 to TRBJ1-2; a possible D gene is TRBD1 (6 bases). From germline, CDR1 is KGHSH and CDR2 LQKENI. With 6 bases removed from V and 8 bases from J, the gap between germline ends came to 22 bases. The CDR3 has 15 residues. The CDR3, as DNA: TGTGCCAGCTCCCGCTACGGGGACATGGCGGACGGCTACACCTTC. Its protein product is CASSRYGDMADGYTF.

This clone was observed a handful of times. The rearrangement joins TRBV5-1 to TRBJ1-3, with a tentative D call TRBD1 (5 bases). V dropped 6 bases and J dropped 1 base, with 14 bases sitting between them. This CDR3 spans 15 amino acids. Germline V CDR1 and CDR2: SGHRS, YFSETQ. For the CDR3, the DNA is TGCGCCAGCATGGAGGGGTCCTTTTCTGGAAACACCATATATTTT. Translating gives CASMEGSFSGNTIYF.

This clone was seen a single time. The chain couples TRBV5-1 to TRBJ2-1; 10 nucleotides align to TRBD2. The trim removed 2 bases at V and 7 bases at J, leaving 9 bases unmatched. The CDR3 covers 16 residues. Per the germline V gene, CDR1 is SGHRS and CDR2 is YFSETQ. CDR3 loop: CASSFFPEREGNEQFF. CDR3 coding DNA: TGCGCCAGCAGCTTTTTCCCAGAGCGGGAGGGGAATGAGCAGTTCTTC. Together with reference TRBV5-1 and TRBJ2-1, the CDR3 gives the full variable domain: KAGVTQTPRYLIKTRGQQVTLSCSPISGHRSVSWYQQTPGQGLQFLFEYFSETQRNKGNFPGRFSGRQFSNSRSEMNVSTLELGDSALYLCASSFFPEREGNEQFFGPGTRLTVL.

The chain couples TRBV29-1 to TRBJ1-2; 12 bases align to TRBD1. CDR1 and CDR2 (germline): SQVTM, ANQGSEA. This CDR3 spans 12 amino acids. V lost 4 bases, J lost 7 bases, and 1 base stayed unmatched. CDR3 in amino acids: CSVGDRGLGYTF. In DNA form, the CDR3 reads TGCAGCGTTGGGGACAGGGGGCTTGGCTACACCTTC.

This chain connects TRBV5-6 to TRBJ2-5; a possible D gene is TRBD2 (5 bases). Germline V CDR1 and CDR2: SGHDT, YYEEEE. Trimming stripped 1 base from V and 10 bases from J, with 14 bases between. The CDR3 totals 13 residues. The CDR3 DNA follows: TGTGCCAGCAGCTTGAATCAGGCGGGTGGCCAGTACTTC. This codes for CASSLNQAGGQYF.

The rearrangement joins TRBV12-3 or TRBV12-4 to TRBJ2-3; D remains unclear. The CDR3 loop spans 12 amino acids. V lost 4 bases and J lost 2, with 4 bases in between. The CDR3 sequence: CASSSFTDTQYF. CDR3 in DNA: TGTGCCAGCAGTTCTTTCACAGATACGCAGTATTTT.

This clone was detected once. The rearrangement joins TRBV21-1 to TRBJ2-3; the table's TRBD2 call for D was not verified on the DNA. TRBV21-1 has pseudogene status. The CDR3 covers 15 residues. The CDR3 sequence is CASSIPGLDTDTQYF. As DNA, the CDR3 is TGTGCCAGCAGCATTCCGGGACTAGACACAGATACGCAGTATTTT.

The gene calls are TRBV4-1 and TRBJ2-1, with 9 bases matching TRBD2. The CDR3 consists of 21 residues. V lost 0 bases to trimming and J lost 0 bases; unmatched junction nucleotides: 15. Germline V gene sequence: CDR1 MGHRA, CDR2 YSYEKL. CDR3 nucleotide sequence: TGCGCCAGCAGCCAAGAGGGATTAGGTAGCGGGAGTCCGGGCTCCTACAATGAGCAGTTCTTC. Translation gives CASSQEGLGSGSPGSYNEQFF.

J is TRBJ1-3 and V is TRBV5-1; no firm D call. There are 16 residues in the CDR3. V lost 0 bases and J 5 bases, leaving 15 bases between the germline ends. Per the germline V gene, CDR1 is SGHRS and CDR2 is YFSETQ. The CDR3: CASSLATGSQRNTIYF. The CDR3 coding sequence is TGCGCCAGCAGCTTGGCCACCGGGTCCCAACGAAACACCATATATTTT.

The J gene is TRBJ2-1, the V gene TRBV6-5; TRBD2 matches at 11 bases. The CDR3 is made up of 14 amino acids. Germline trimming cut 6 bases from V and 4 bases from J; bases unmatched to any gene: 2. Germline loops: CDR1 MNHEY, CDR2 SVGAGI. The DNA for the CDR3 is TGTGCCAGCAGAGGGACTAGCGGATACAATGAGCAGTTCTTC. Residues: CASRGTSGYNEQFF.

The chain recombines TRBV18 with TRBJ2-5, with D unresolved. Germline lookup yields CDR1 KGHSH and CDR2 LQKENI. The V and J ends lost 6 bases and 5 bases respectively, with 16 bases between them. There are 14 residues in the CDR3. The CDR3 DNA reads as TGTGCCAGCTCTCGCGGTAGGTCTGAGGAGACCCAGTACTTC. This sequence encodes CASSRGRSEETQYF. Looking up the rest from reference TRBV18 and TRBJ2-5 gives the full variable domain: NAGVMQNPRHLVRRRGQEARLRCSPMKGHSHVYWYRQLPEEGLKFMVYLQKENIIDESGMPKERFSAEFPKEGPSILRIQQVVRGDSAAYFCASSRGRSEETQYFGPGTRLLVL.

This chain uses TRBV7-3 with TRBJ2-3; 7 bases are a match to TRBD1. The CDR3 spans 15 residues. V was clipped by 4 bases and J by 7 bases; unmatched bases: 11. In germline, CDR1 is SGHTA, CDR2 FQGTGA. The CDR3 here is CASSSGTAFSHTQYF. In DNA form, the CDR3 reads TGTGCCAGCAGCTCCGGGACAGCATTCTCCCATACGCAGTATTTT. Full variable domain (outside the CDR3, taken from reference TRBV7-3 and TRBJ2-3): GAGVSQTPSNKVTEKGKYVELRCDPISGHTALYWYRQSLGQGPEFLIYFQGTGAADDSGLPNDRFFAVRPEGSVSTLKIQRTERGDSAVYLCASSSGTAFSHTQYFGPGTRLTVL.

This clone was found a few times. The chain links TRBV24-1 to TRBJ2-1; a weak D match, TRBD1 (6 bases). Per the germline V gene, CDR1 is KGHDR and CDR2 is SFDVKD. Trimming left V 4 bases short and J 6 bases short, with 15 bases between. CDR3 length: 15 residues. The CDR3 region has the DNA TGTGCCACCAGTGACCTCAGGGGCAGCATCAATGAGCAGTTCTTC. As protein: CATSDLRGSINEQFF.

V and J are TRBV4-2 and TRBJ2-1, with D possibly TRBD2 on 5 matching bases. This CDR3 region has 15 residues. Germline CDR1 and CDR2: LGHNA and YNFKEQ. Trimming removed 4 bases at V and 0 bases at J, with 10 bases between. The CDR3 protein is CASSRLDYSYNEQFF. As DNA, the CDR3 is TGTGCCAGCAGCCGCTTAGACTACTCCTACAATGAGCAGTTCTTC.